One and the same sample provided the 29 T cell receptor beta chains below, sequenced in a study of blood T cell repertoires in COVID-19. Clones were sequenced by immunoSEQ multiplex PCR, and TCRdb holds only the in-frame ones, with some missing. The table has 200,000 to 250,000 clones, around 89% seen once. Sequenced sample: PBMCs or T cells enriched from blood (not recorded which). These receptors came from a young man who had been exposed to COVID-19.

This sequence joins TRBV5-1 and TRBJ1-2; D is perhaps TRBD1 (6 bases). Per germline, CDR1 SGHRS and CDR2 YFSETQ. The CDR3 is 14 residues long. The V gene lost 4 bases and the J gene lost 9 bases, with 19 bases spanning the gap. This CDR3 is CASSDGDKAWSYTF. The DNA of the CDR3 is TGCGCCAGCAGCGATGGGGACAAGGCTTGGAGCTACACCTTC.

The chain uses TRBV3-1 (or the pseudogene TRBV3-2) and TRBJ1-2; a possible D gene is TRBD1 (6 bases). With 0 bases removed from V and 3 bases from J, the gap between germline ends came to 14 bases. CDR3 length: 16 amino acids. Germline loops: CDR1 LGHDT, CDR2 YNNKEL (reference sequence). DNA of the CDR3: TGTGCCAGCAGCCAAGATCTGCGGGGGCAGGACTATGGCTACACCTTC. Residues: CASSQDLRGQDYGYTF.

V gene TRBV7-6 combines with J gene TRBJ2-2; possibly TRBD1 for D (8 bases). V lost 6 bases, J lost 6 bases, and 17 bases lay in between. Per the germline V gene, CDR1 is SGHVS and CDR2 is FNYEAQ. CDR3 length: 15 amino acids. The DNA for the CDR3 is TGTGCCAGCAGACACTGGACAGGGAGGGCCGGGGAGCTGTTTTTT. As protein: CASRHWTGRAGELFF.

The chain has TRBV7-2 and TRBJ1-1; D may be TRBD1 (6 bases). CDR1 is SGHTA, CDR2 FQGNSA, per germline. The CDR3 spans 14 residues. The ends were cut back, 7 bases at V and 5 bases at J, with 17 bases in the middle. CDR3 nucleotide sequence: TGTGCCAGCAACCCAGAGGGGGGGGCTACTGAAGCTTTCTTT. Translation: CASNPEGGATEAFF.

This chain connects TRBV2 to TRBJ1-2; D is unclear. CDR3 length: 11 residues. Germline CDR1 SNHLY, CDR2 FYNNEI. Trimming stripped 11 bases from V and 9 bases from J, with 16 bases between. The CDR3 region has the DNA TGTGCCGGAGGCGACCAAAATAGCTACACCTTC. Translation gives CAGGDQNSYTF.

This clone was seen a handful of times. The chain recombines TRBV6-5 with TRBJ1-2, with D maybe TRBD1 (5 bases). V gave up 7 bases and J gave up 4 bases, with 19 bases separating them. Germline V gives CDR1 MNHEY, CDR2 SVGAGI. The CDR3 contains 15 residues. In DNA form, the CDR3 reads TGTGCCAGCATGCGGTTAGGGGTAAAAAGCTATGGCTACACCTTC. It codes for CASMRLGVKSYGYTF.

This chain joins TRBV5-1 and TRBJ2-5, with TRBD2 as a possible D gene (5 bases). The germline V and J ends were trimmed by 2 bases and 5 bases, with 13 bases remaining between them. Germline CDR1 SGHRS, CDR2 YFSETQ. This CDR3 has 14 amino acids. CDR3 protein: CASSFVSEEETQYF. The CDR3 DNA reads TGCGCCAGCAGCTTTGTGTCGGAGGAGGAGACCCAGTACTTC.

The gene calls are TRBV10-3 and TRBJ2-5; a possible D gene is TRBD2 (5 bases). V lost 7 bases to trimming and J lost 3 bases, with 12 bases between them. This CDR3 is built from 13 residues. Germline V gene sequence: CDR1 ENHRY, CDR2 SYGVKD. CDR3 in DNA: TGTGCCATCAAAGGGCTAGCAAAAGAGACCCAGTACTTC. This translates into CAIKGLAKETQYF.

The rearrangement joins TRBV9 to TRBJ1-6; a weak D match, TRBD1 (6 bases). This CDR3 region has 16 residues. With 3 bases removed from V and 7 bases from J, the gap between germline ends came to 17 bases. Germline CDR1 and CDR2: SGDLS and YYNGEE. The CDR3 coding sequence is TGTGCCAGCAGCGAGACCTACAGGGTAGGGAATTCACCCCTCCACTTT. Translated, it gives CASSETYRVGNSPLHF. Variable domain in full (rest from reference TRBV9 and TRBJ1-6): DSGVTQTPKHLITATGQRVTLRCSPRSGDLSVYWYQQSLDQGLQFLIQYYNGEERAKGNILERFSAQQFPDLHSELNLSSLELGDSALYFCASSETYRVGNSPLHFGNGTRLTVT.

The chain has TRBV6-5 and TRBJ1-2; D is unclear. The V and J ends lost 2 bases and 6 bases respectively, with 10 bases between them. This CDR3 region has 13 residues. Germline lookup yields CDR1 MNHEY and CDR2 SVGAGI. For the CDR3, the DNA is TGTGCCAGCAGTTACCAGAGGCGAAATGGCTACACCTTC. Translated, it gives CASSYQRRNGYTF.

The J gene is TRBJ1-1, the V gene TRBV7-2; D is unclear. V lost 5 bases and J lost 5, with 15 bases in between. Germline V gene lookup returns CDR1 SGHTA and CDR2 FQGNSA. CDR3 length: 14 residues. The CDR3 region is CASSVVEGRTEAFF. DNA of the CDR3: TGTGCCAGCAGCGTCGTTGAGGGAAGGACTGAAGCTTTCTTT.

The chain is built from TRBV29-1 and TRBJ1-5; D remains ambiguous. With 6 bases removed from V and 0 bases from J, the gap between germline ends came to 12 bases. Looked up from germline, CDR1 is SQVTM and CDR2 is ANQGSEA. The CDR3 runs to 14 residues. The CDR3 sequence: CSVSDKHSNQPQHF. The CDR3 DNA reads TGCAGCGTCTCCGACAAGCATAGCAATCAGCCCCAGCATTTT. The full variable domain, with the rest looked up from reference TRBV29-1 and TRBJ1-5, is SAVISQKPSRDICQRGTSLTIQCQVDSQVTMMFWYRQQPGQSLTLIATANQGSEATYESGFVIDKFPISRPNLTFSTLTVSNMSPEDSSIYLCSVSDKHSNQPQHFGDGTRLSIL.

The CDR3 region has the DNA TGTGCCAGCAGCTCCCAGGTGATTAATGAAAAACTGTTTTTT. Translation: CASSSQVINEKLFF. The chain carries TRBV7-9 and TRBJ1-4, with D unresolved. Trimming took 4 bases from V and 4 from J, leaving 10 bases between them. Germline V gene data show CDR1 as SEHNR and CDR2 as FQNEAQ (reference sequence). This CDR3 is built from 14 residues.

V usage is TRBV10-1 and J usage is TRBJ1-6; tentative D call: TRBD1 (6 bases). CDR1 WNHNN and CDR2 SYGVQD come from the germline V gene (reference sequence). V was pared by 0 bases and J by 16 bases, with 16 bases between. The CDR3 sequence is 14 residues long. The CDR3 loop is CASSESNAGTNLHF. The CDR3 DNA sequence: TGCGCCAGCAGTGAGTCGAATGCCGGGACAAATCTCCACTTT.

The rearrangement uses TRBV29-1 and TRBJ2-1; the match to TRBD1 covers 7 bases. The CDR3 sequence is 12 residues long. After removal of 6 bases from V and 4 bases from J, the junction contained 3 bases not matched to a gene. Germline V gene sequence: CDR1 SQVTM, CDR2 ANQGSEA. The CDR3 loop is CSVRQGYNEQFF. The CDR3 nucleotides read TGCAGCGTACGACAGGGTTACAATGAGCAGTTCTTC.

This chain uses TRBV7-3 with TRBJ2-1, with 10 bases fitting TRBD2. Germline assignment: CDR1 SGHTA and CDR2 FQGTGA. This CDR3 contains 17 residues. J lost 4 bases, V lost 5 bases, and 11 bases had no gene match. For the CDR3, the DNA is TGTGCCAGCAGCCCGGATTTTAGCGGGGGGCGATACAATGAGCAGTTCTTC. Amino acid sequence: CASSPDFSGGRYNEQFF. Full variable domain (rest looked up from reference TRBV7-3 and TRBJ2-1): GAGVSQTPSNKVTEKGKYVELRCDPISGHTALYWYRQSLGQGPEFLIYFQGTGAADDSGLPNDRFFAVRPEGSVSTLKIQRTERGDSAVYLCASSPDFSGGRYNEQFFGPGTRLTVL.

This clone has a single count. The genes are TRBV9 and TRBJ1-2; the D gene is possibly TRBD1 (5 bases). CDR3 size: 15 residues. Trimming pared 0 bases from V and 1 base from J, leaving 10 bases between. CDR1 SGDLS and CDR2 YYNGEE come from the germline V gene. DNA for the CDR3: TGTGCCAGCAGCGTAGCCACAGGAATTAACTATGGCTACACCTTC. This translates into CASSVATGINYGYTF.

The gene calls are TRBV30 and TRBJ2-7; D is undetermined. The CDR3 is 13 residues long. The V gene lost 3 bases and the J gene lost 1 base, with 10 bases spanning the gap. CDR1 is GTSNPN, CDR2 SVGIG, per germline (reference sequence). CDR3 nucleotides: TGTGCCTGGAGGCCGAGGCGTTCCTACGAGCAGTACTTC. This translates into CAWRPRRSYEQYF.

The rearrangement joins TRBV10-1 to TRBJ2-7; D is possibly TRBD2 (6 bases). V was trimmed by 6 bases and J by 3 bases, leaving 18 bases between them. CDR1 and CDR2 from the germline V gene are WNHNN and SYGVQD (reference sequence). The CDR3 has 15 amino acids. The CDR3 bases are TGCGCCAGCAGCAAAGGGACGGGGGAAATCTACGAGCAGTACTTC. As protein: CASSKGTGEIYEQYF.

The chain joins TRBV29-1 to TRBJ2-7, with 11 bases that match TRBD2. The CDR3 is 13 amino acids. CDR1 SQVTM and CDR2 ANQGSEA come from the germline V gene. The junction had 3 bases not matched to a gene; V was cut back by 5 bases and J by 3 bases. The CDR3 reads CSVSTSGGYEQYF. The CDR3 DNA is TGCAGCGTTAGTACTAGCGGGGGCTACGAGCAGTACTTC.

The chain is built from TRBV5-5 and TRBJ2-7; unclear D gene. Looked up from germline, CDR1 is SGHKS and CDR2 is YYEKEE (reference sequence). Trimming removed 1 base at V and 6 bases at J, with 14 bases between. The CDR3 totals 14 residues. The CDR3 reads CASSLLQALGEQYF. CDR3 nucleotide sequence: TGTGCCAGCAGCTTGTTGCAGGCCCTCGGCGAGCAGTACTTC.

The DNA for the CDR3 is TGTGCCAGCAGACCCGACAGGGAGTACGGGGAGCTGTTTTTT. Its protein is CASRPDREYGELFF. This chain connects TRBV6-6 to TRBJ2-2; TRBD1 aligns across 7 bases. This CDR3 contains 14 residues. Germline assignment: CDR1 MNHNY and CDR2 SVGAGI (reference sequence). With 6 bases clipped from V and 7 bases from J, the junction kept 8 bases outside the gene matches.

The chain recombines TRBV5-1 with TRBJ1-1, with a weak D call TRBD1 (6 bases). Trimming left V 0 bases short and J 0 bases short, with 12 bases between. Germline V lookup: CDR1 SGHRS, CDR2 YFSETQ. The CDR3 is 16 amino acids. The CDR3 nucleotides are TGCGCCAGCAGCTTGGCGGCAGGGGTTATGAACACTGAAGCTTTCTTT. Translating gives CASSLAAGVMNTEAFF.

The V and J genes are TRBV10-3 and TRBJ1-6, with unresolved D. CDR3 length: 14 residues. V lost 3 bases, J lost 8 bases, and 11 bases lay in between. Germline V CDR1 and CDR2: ENHRY, SYGVKD. For the CDR3, the DNA is TGTGCCATCAGTGATGACGGGAGCTATTCACCCCTCCACTTT. Protein product: CAISDDGSYSPLHF.

V and J are TRBV3-1 (or the pseudogene TRBV3-2) and TRBJ2-3; 8 positions match TRBD2. The CDR3 sequence is 16 residues long. J gave up 8 bases and V 1 base, and 11 bases lay outside the gene matches. Germline CDR1 LGHDT, CDR2 YNNKEL (reference sequence). The CDR3 DNA sequence: TGTGCCAGCAGCCAAGTTTCGGGGGGGCCGGTCGGTACGCAGTATTTT. It specifies CASSQVSGGPVGTQYF.

This chain links TRBV24-1 with TRBJ1-3, with 11 bases fitting TRBD1. J gave up 0 bases and V 12 bases, and 9 bases lay outside the gene matches. CDR1 is KGHDR and CDR2 is SFDVKD in the germline V gene. There are 16 residues in the CDR3. In DNA, the CDR3 is TGTGCCCCTAGGGGACAGGGGGGATTCTCTGGAAACACCATATATTTT. Translated: CAPRGQGGFSGNTIYF.

This chain links TRBV5-5 with TRBJ2-1, with D tentatively TRBD2 (5 bases). Germline values: CDR1 SGHKS, CDR2 YYEKEE (reference sequence). The V end was cut by 0 bases, the J end by 3 bases, with 7 bases between. This CDR3 has 14 residues. The CDR3 sequence is CASSLAGLYNEQFF. The DNA of the CDR3 is TGTGCCAGCAGCTTGGCCGGACTCTACAATGAGCAGTTCTTC.

The chain carries TRBV5-6 and TRBJ2-7, with a possible D match to TRBD1 (6 bases). Germline CDR1 SGHDT, CDR2 YYEEEE. The CDR3 totals 13 residues. Between the trimmed V and J ends, which lost 8 bases and 5 bases, there was a span of 17 bases. CDR3: CASTGPSRNEQYF. The CDR3 DNA sequence: TGTGCCAGTACAGGGCCCTCCCGAAACGAGCAGTACTTC.

This clone was recorded only once. The CDR3 coding sequence is TGCAGCGGGAAACTAGCGACTGGTGGGGCAGATACGCAGTATTTT. As protein: CSGKLATGGADTQYF. The rearrangement links TRBV29-1 to TRBJ2-3; 7 nucleotides align to TRBD2. V was clipped by 7 bases and J by 4 bases; unmatched bases: 14. The CDR3 runs 15 residues. CDR1 and CDR2 (germline): SQVTM, ANQGSEA.